This T cell receptor (beta chain) was identified in a study of response to subunit inactivated influenza vaccine. Study-level points and caveats: There was a suggestion from the authors that each seasonal influenza vaccination recruits few new T cells.

TCRdb fed the RT-PCR reads into MiXCR, producing one record per CDR3 protein. The repertoire includes about 650,000 distinct CDR3 sequences, 12% to 15% of them detected once, and 6.5% to 8% sits in the top ten. A word on this clonotype: Its target is unknown.

The CDR3 runs to 16 residues. Germline assignment: CDR1 SGHNT and CDR2 YYREEE (reference sequence). J gave up 8 bases and V 4 bases, and 14 bases lay outside the gene matches. The J gene is TRBJ2-1, the V gene TRBV5-4; the match to TRBD2 covers 8 bases. The origin of this receptor is a man aged 50-59 years who received an inactivated influenza vaccine. The sequencing used PBMCs from blood, collected approximately 15 days before vaccination. The CDR3 DNA sequence: TGTGCCAGCAGCCCCGGGATGGCGGGAGGTAACGATGAGCAGTTCTTC. It encodes CASSPGMAGGNDEQFF.